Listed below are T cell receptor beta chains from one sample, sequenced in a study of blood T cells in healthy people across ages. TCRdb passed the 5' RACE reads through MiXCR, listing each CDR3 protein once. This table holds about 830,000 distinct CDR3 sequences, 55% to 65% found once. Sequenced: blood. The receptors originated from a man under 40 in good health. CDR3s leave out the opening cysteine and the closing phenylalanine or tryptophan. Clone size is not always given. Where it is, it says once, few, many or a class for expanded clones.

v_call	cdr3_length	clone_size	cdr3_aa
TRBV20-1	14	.	SARDSGRGDSRGYT
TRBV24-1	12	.	ATNGGSSYNEQF
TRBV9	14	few	ASSSTGTGRTDTQY
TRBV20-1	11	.	SAIQDRVRGYT
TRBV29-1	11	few	SVGLGRPDTQY
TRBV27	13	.	ASTDRRGHQETQY
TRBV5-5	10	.	ASTGTGIIQY
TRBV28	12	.	ASSLGRGQNEQY
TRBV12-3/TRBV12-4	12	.	ASSSLQDFYGYT
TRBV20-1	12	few	SASGTGWDQPQH
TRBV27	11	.	ATSEAYYQPQH
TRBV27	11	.	ASSSRLVYEQY
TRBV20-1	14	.	SAHLDGRGRGSPLH
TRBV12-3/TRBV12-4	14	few	ASSPRGGGGSYEQY
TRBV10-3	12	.	ATRVDVNGDTQY
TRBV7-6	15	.	ASSSGLAGEYTDTQY
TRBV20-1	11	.	SASQSVLNEQF
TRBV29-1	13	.	SVEYVTTINYGYT
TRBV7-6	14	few	ASSLGTGAGDNEQF
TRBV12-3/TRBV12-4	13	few	ASSLTSGPTDTQY
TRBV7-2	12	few	ASSLQRGTGELF
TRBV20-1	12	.	SATTGFGTYEQY
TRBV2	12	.	ASTVQGTNEKLF
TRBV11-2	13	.	ASSPSGGTQETQY
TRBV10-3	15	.	AISERVAGENTDTQY
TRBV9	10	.	ASTGSNTEAF
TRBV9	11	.	ASSVQRAGVQF
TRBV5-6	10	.	ASSLSRDGYT
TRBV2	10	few	ASSELHQPQH
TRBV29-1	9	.	SGEGGYGYT
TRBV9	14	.	ASSSLLGLPPETQY
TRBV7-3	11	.	ASSSGPHNEQF
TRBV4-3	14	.	ASSQDMGVSYNEQF
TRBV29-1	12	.	SVQTGTGLGEQY
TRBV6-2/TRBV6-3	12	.	ASSSGHSNQPQH